The T cell receptor beta chain described here comes from a study of T cells in localized non-small cell lung cancer. General study findings and limits: Median around 56 top-100 tumor clones were shared with paired adjacent lung. One tumor region alone was sequenced, and heterogeneity therefore remains possible. Maximal T cell clonality occurred in uninvolved adjacent lung, with tumor ranking below it.

Concerning this clone itself: Its specificity is unknown.

Clones were sequenced by immunoSEQ multiplex PCR, and TCRdb holds only the in-frame ones, with some missing. Of 14,000 or so clones listed, approximately 89% are singletons. The CDR3 sequence is 14 residues long. The ends were cut back, 4 bases at V and 3 bases at J, with 11 bases in the middle. Germline loops: CDR1 SGHDT, CDR2 YYEEEE. The J gene is TRBJ2-4, the V gene TRBV5-6; D could derive from TRBD1 or TRBD2 (5 bases each). The sequences come from peripheral blood mononuclear cells, collected before any cancer treatment. The sequence derives from a man aged 35 to 70 with stage III lung adenocarcinoma. The CDR3 bases are TGTGCCAGCAGCCCCGGGACCTTCAAAAACATTCAGTACTTC. It specifies CASSPGTFKNIQYF. Full variable domain (remainder filled in from reference TRBV5-6 and TRBJ2-4): DAGVTQSPTHLIKTRGQQVTLRCSPKSGHDTVSWYQQALGQGPQFIFQYYEEEERQRGNFPDRFSGHQFPNYSSELNVNALLLGDSALYLCASSPGTFKNIQYFGAGTRLSVL.